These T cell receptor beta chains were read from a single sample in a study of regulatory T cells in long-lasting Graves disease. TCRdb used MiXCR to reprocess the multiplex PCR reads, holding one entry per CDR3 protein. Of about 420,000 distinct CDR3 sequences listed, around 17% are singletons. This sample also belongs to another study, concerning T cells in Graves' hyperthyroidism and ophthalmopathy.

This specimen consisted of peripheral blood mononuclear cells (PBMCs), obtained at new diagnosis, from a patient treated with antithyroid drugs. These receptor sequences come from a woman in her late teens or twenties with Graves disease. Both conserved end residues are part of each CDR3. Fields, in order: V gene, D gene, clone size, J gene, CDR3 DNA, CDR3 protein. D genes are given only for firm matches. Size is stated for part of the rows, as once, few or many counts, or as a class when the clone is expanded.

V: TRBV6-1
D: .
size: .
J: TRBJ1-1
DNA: TGTGCCAGCAGTAGAAGGACGGATGGGGGTACTGAAGCTTTCTTT
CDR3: CASSRRTDGGTEAFF

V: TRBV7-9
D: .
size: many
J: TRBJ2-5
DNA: TGTGCCAGCAGCTTACCCCTGCGCGAGACCCAGTACTTC
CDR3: CASSLPLRETQYF

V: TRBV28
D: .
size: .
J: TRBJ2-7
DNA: TGTGCCAGCAGTTTCGGGGGGCGGTGGGAGCAGTACTTC
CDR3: CASSFGGRWEQYF

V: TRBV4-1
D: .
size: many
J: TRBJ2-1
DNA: TGCGCCAGCAGCCGAAGGGGTGATGAGCAGTTCTTC
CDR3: CASSRRGDEQFF

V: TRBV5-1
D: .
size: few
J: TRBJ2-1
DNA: TGCGCCAGCAGCTTGAACGGGGCGGGCGGAGTCTCCTACAATGAGCAGTTCTTC
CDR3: CASSLNGAGGVSYNEQFF

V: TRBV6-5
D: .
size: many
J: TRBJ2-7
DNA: TGTGCCAGCAGTTACGCACAGGGAGGTCTCACCTACGAGCAGTACTTC
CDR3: CASSYAQGGLTYEQYF

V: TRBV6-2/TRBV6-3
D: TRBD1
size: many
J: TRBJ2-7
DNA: TGTGCCAGTGGGGACAGGGATCTATTTGAGCAGTACTTC
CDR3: CASGDRDLFEQYF

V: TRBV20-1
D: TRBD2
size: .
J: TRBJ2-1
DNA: TGCAGTGCTAGACTAGCGGGACGCCAAATCAATGAGCAGTTCTTC
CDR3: CSARLAGRQINEQFF

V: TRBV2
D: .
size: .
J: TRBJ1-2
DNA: TGTGCCGGCAGGAGAGAGGCAGGGAGGGACTATGGCTACACCTTC
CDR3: CAGRREAGRDYGYTF

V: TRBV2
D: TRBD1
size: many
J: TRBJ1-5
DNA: TGTGCCAGCAGTGAGACAGGGGGCCATCAGCCCCAGCATTTT
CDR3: CASSETGGHQPQHF

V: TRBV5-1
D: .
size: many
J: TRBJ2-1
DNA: TGCGCCAGCAGCTTGAGGAGCAATGAGCAGTTCTTC
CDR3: CASSLRSNEQFF

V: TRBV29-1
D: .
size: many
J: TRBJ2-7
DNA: TGCAGCGTTGAAGTACCCGCGGTGGTGGGCGAGCAGTACTTC
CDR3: CSVEVPAVVGEQYF

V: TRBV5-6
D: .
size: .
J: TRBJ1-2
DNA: TGTGCCAGCAGCTTGGGTGCGACCAACGCAGCTGGTGGCTACACCTTC
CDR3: CASSLGATNAAGGYTF

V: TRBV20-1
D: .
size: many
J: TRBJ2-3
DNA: TGCAGTGCCATAAAAGGCGGGAAATTTAGCACAGATACGCAGTATTTT
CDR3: CSAIKGGKFSTDTQYF

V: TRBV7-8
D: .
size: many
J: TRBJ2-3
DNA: TGTGCCAGCAGCCCGGGACTGCAGACAGATACGCAGTATTTT
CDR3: CASSPGLQTDTQYF

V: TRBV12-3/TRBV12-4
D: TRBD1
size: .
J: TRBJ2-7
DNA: TGTGCCAGCAGGCGGACAGGTGGGGGCTACGAGCAGTACTTC
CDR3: CASRRTGGGYEQYF

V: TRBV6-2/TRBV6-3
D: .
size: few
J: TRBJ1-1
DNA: TGTGCCAGCAGTTACTCTGGACACTCGAACACTGAAGCTTTCTTT
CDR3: CASSYSGHSNTEAFF

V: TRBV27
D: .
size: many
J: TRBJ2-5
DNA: TGTGCCAGCAGTTTAATGGCGGGATGGCAAGAGACCCAGTACTTC
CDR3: CASSLMAGWQETQYF

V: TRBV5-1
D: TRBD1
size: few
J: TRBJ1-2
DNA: TGCGCCAGCAGCTTGGACAGGGGGCACTCTGGCTACACCTTC
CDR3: CASSLDRGHSGYTF

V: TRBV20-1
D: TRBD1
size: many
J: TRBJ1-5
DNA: TGCAGTGCCCAACTGACAGGGATTGTGGGTCAGCCCCAGCATTTT
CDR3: CSAQLTGIVGQPQHF

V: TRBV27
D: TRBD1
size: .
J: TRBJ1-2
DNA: TGTGCCAGCAGTCCTCGGGACAGGTTTAATGGCTACACCTTC
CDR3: CASSPRDRFNGYTF

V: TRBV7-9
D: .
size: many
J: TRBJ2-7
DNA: TGTGCCAGCAGCCCCTCCTACGAGCAGTACTTC
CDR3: CASSPSYEQYF

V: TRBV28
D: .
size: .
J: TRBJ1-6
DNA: TGTGCCAGCAGGCCGGGGGGCCCCATTCTAAATTCACCCCTCCACTTT
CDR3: CASRPGGPILNSPLHF

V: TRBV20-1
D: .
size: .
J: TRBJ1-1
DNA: TGCAGTGCTAGAGGACAGTCAGGGGTGAACACTGCAGCTTTCTTT
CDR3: CSARGQSGVNTAAFF

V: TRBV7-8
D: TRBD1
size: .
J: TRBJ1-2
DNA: TGTGCCAGCAGCTTAGACAGGGGAAACTATGGCTACACCTTC
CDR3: CASSLDRGNYGYTF

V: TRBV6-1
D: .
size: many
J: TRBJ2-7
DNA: TGTGCCAGCACGCGAGCGGGTCCCTGGGACGAGCAGTACTTC
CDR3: CASTRAGPWDEQYF

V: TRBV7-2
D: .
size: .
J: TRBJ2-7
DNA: TGTGCCAGCAGCCAAATATCGACTAGTTACGAGCAGTACTTC
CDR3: CASSQISTSYEQYF

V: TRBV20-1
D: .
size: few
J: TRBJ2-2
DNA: TGCAGTGCTAGAGGGAACACCGGGGAGCTGTTTTTT
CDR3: CSARGNTGELFF

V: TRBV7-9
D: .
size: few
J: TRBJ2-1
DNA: TGTGCCAGCAGCTGGGGTGAGCAGTTCTTC
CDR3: CASSWGEQFF

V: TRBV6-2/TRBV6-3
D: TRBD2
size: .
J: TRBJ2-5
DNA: TGTGCCAGCAGTTACGATCTAGCGGGGTCGACCCAGTACTTC
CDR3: CASSYDLAGSTQYF

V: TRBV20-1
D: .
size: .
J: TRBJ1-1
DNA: TGCAGTGCTAGAGACTTACAGGGTAACACTGAAGCTTTCTTT
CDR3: CSARDLQGNTEAFF

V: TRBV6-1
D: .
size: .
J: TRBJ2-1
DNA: TGTGCCGGAAGATCCGGGACCGATTCCTACAATGAGCAGTTCTTC
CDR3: CAGRSGTDSYNEQFF

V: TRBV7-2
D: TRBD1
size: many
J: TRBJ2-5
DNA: TGTGCCAGCAGCCCAGGACAGGGGTTTAGAGAGACCCAGTACTTC
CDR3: CASSPGQGFRETQYF

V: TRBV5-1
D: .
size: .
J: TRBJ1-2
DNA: TGCGCCAGCAGCAATACCACAGGGTCCTTTGGCTACACCTTC
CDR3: CASSNTTGSFGYTF

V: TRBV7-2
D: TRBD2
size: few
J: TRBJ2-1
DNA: TGTGCCAGCAGCTTCCCGGGACTACCCTACAATGAGCAGTTCTTC
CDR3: CASSFPGLPYNEQFF

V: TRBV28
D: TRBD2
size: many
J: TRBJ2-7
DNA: TGTGCCACCGATTATCGCGGGAGGGGTTCCTACGAGCAGTACTTC
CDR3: CATDYRGRGSYEQYF

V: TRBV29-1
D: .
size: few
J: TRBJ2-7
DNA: TGCAGCGTTGCCGGGACTCCTACCTACGAGCAGTACTTC
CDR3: CSVAGTPTYEQYF

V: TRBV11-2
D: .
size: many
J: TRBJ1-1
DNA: TGTGCCAGCAGCCGACCGGTCCTTAGTGTAGCTTTCTTT
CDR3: CASSRPVLSVAFF

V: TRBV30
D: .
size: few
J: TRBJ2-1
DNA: TGTGCCTGGAGTAATTACGGGCGCCGCAATGAGCAGTTCTTC
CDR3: CAWSNYGRRNEQFF

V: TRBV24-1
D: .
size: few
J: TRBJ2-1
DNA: TGTGCCACCAGTGCTCTGGGAACCTACAATGAGCAGTTCTTC
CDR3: CATSALGTYNEQFF

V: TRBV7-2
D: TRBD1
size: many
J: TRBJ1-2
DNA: TGTGCCAGCAGCTTAGGGCAGGGGGCTTTCTATGGCTACACCTTC
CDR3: CASSLGQGAFYGYTF

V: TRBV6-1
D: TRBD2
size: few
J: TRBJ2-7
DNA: TGTGCCAGCAGACTAGGGACTAGCGGGACTTACTCCTACGAGCAGTACTTC
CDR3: CASRLGTSGTYSYEQYF

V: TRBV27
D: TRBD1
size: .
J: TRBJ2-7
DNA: TGTGCCAGCAATTTAACCCGGGACAGGGGCTCCTACGAGCAGTACTTC
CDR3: CASNLTRDRGSYEQYF

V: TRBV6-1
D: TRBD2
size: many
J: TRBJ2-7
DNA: TGTGCCAGCAGCAGGGGACTAGCTTCAGAGCAGTACTTC
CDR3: CASSRGLASEQYF

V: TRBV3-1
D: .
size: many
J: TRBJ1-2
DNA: TGTGCCAGCAGCCAAGAAGTCGGACAGATCTATGGCTACACCTTC
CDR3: CASSQEVGQIYGYTF

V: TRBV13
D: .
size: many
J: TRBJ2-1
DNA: TGTGCCAGCAGCGAGGGGGGCAGGGCGGCCAATGAGCAGTTCTTC
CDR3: CASSEGGRAANEQFF

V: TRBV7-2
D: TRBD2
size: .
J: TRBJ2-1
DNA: TGTGCCAGCAGGGTAGCGGGAGGGCCGCTCGAGCAGTTCTTC
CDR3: CASRVAGGPLEQFF

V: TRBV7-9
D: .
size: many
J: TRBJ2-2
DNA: TGTGCCAGCAGCCATACAGAGGACCCCGGGGAGCTGTTTTTT
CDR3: CASSHTEDPGELFF

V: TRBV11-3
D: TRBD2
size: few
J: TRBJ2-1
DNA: TGTGCCAGCAGCAATAATCCGGGACTAGCGGGTTACAATGAGCAGTTCTTC
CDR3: CASSNNPGLAGYNEQFF

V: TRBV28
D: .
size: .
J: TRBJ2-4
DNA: TGTGCCAGCAGCCTATGGGGCACTACCAAAAACATTCAGTACTTC
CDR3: CASSLWGTTKNIQYF

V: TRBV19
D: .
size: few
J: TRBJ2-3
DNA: TGTGCCAGTAGTATAGGACGAAGCACAGATACGCAGTATTTT
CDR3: CASSIGRSTDTQYF

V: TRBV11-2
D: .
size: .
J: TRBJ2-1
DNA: TGTGCCAGCAGCATAGAGTGGAACGATGAGCAGTTCTTC
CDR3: CASSIEWNDEQFF

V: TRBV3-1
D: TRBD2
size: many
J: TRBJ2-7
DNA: TGTGCCAGCAGCCAAGATCCAGGACTAGCGGGAGGGCCTCGCGAGCAGTACTTC
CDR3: CASSQDPGLAGGPREQYF

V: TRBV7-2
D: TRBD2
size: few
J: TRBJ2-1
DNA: TGTGCCAGCAGCTTGGATCCGGGACTAGTCTTTGAGCAGTCCTTC
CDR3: CASSLDPGLVFEQSF

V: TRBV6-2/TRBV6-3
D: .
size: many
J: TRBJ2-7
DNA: TGTGCCAGCAGCCCTAGTGACGGATTCGGCGAGCAGTACTTC
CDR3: CASSPSDGFGEQYF